The 31 T cell receptor beta chains listed next were all sequenced from one sample in a study of response to subunit inactivated influenza vaccine. TCRdb reprocessed the RT-PCR reads via MiXCR and lists one record per CDR3 protein. The sample lists 800,000 to 1,000,000 distinct CDR3 sequences; 21% were seen once. This material consisted of PBMCs from blood, taken approximately 5 days after vaccination. The receptor source for this set is a man aged 50-60 years who received an inactivated influenza vaccine.

The genes are TRBV20-1 and TRBJ2-7; D remains ambiguous. The V gene's germline CDR1 is DFQATT and CDR2 SNEGSKA (reference sequence). V was clipped by 2 bases and J by 2 bases, with 7 bases between them. This CDR3 comprises 12 residues. CDR3 DNA sequence: TGCAGTGCTAGACTGCCCCCCTACGAGCAGTACTTC. This encodes CSARLPPYEQYF.

A few counts support this clonotype. The V and J genes are TRBV6-2 or TRBV6-3 and TRBJ1-2; D gene ambiguous. Germline loops: CDR1 MNHEY, CDR2 SVGEGT. V was shortened by 6 bases and J by 2 bases, with 10 bases between the two germline ends. This CDR3 spans 13 amino acids. The CDR3 DNA reads as TGTGCCAGCAGCCCCCTGAGGAACTATGGCTACACCTTC. Protein product: CASSPLRNYGYTF.

DNA of the CDR3: TGTGCCATCCCGGGACAGGGGGTTACTGGGGAGCTGTTTTTT. This translates into CAIPGQGVTGELFF. The V gene is TRBV10-3, the J gene TRBJ2-2, with TRBD1 identical over 11 bases. The junction had 7 bases not matched to a gene; V was cut back by 8 bases and J by 8 bases. CDR1 is ENHRY, CDR2 SYGVKD, per germline. CDR3 length equals 14 residues.

Many counts were recorded for this clonotype. The chain is built from TRBV20-1 and TRBJ2-7; the D gene is possibly TRBD2 (5 bases). The V and J ends lost 5 bases and 2 bases respectively, with 13 bases between them. This CDR3 comprises 13 residues. Per the germline V gene, CDR1 is DFQATT and CDR2 is SNEGSKA (reference sequence). The CDR3 nucleotides are TGCAGTGCTCGACCTAGCAAGACCTACGAGCAGTACTTC. It translates to CSARPSKTYEQYF.

This clonotype was counted a few times. The chain recombines TRBV4-2 with TRBJ2-7, with D maybe TRBD1 (8 bases). The CDR3 runs 16 residues. The germline CDR1 and CDR2 sequences are LGHNA and YNFKEQ. The ends were cut back, 0 bases at V and 4 bases at J, with 16 bases in the middle. In DNA form, the CDR3 reads TGTGCCAGCAGCCAAGATTTCACAGGGGGAGGGTACGAGCAGTACTTC. Translating gives CASSQDFTGGGYEQYF.

Many counts were recorded for this clonotype. The CDR3: CSARDLSQGIEKLFF. For the CDR3, the DNA is TGCAGTGCTAGAGATCTCTCACAGGGGATTGAAAAACTGTTTTTT. The J gene is TRBJ1-4, the V gene TRBV20-1; 7 bases align to TRBD1. With 0 bases clipped from V and 7 bases from J, the junction kept 8 bases outside the gene matches. Germline loops: CDR1 DFQATT, CDR2 SNEGSKA (reference sequence). The CDR3 totals 15 residues.

This chain links TRBV25-1 with TRBJ1-2; D might be TRBD1 (6 bases). Germline V gene data show CDR1 as MGHDK and CDR2 as SYGVNS. The V gene lost 8 bases and the J gene lost 4 bases, with 8 bases spanning the gap. The CDR3 covers 11 residues. DNA of the CDR3: TGTGCCAGCGGACAGATCTATGGCTACACCTTC. Protein product: CASGQIYGYTF.

CDR3 region: CAISLRNDQYDTGASSYEQYF. In nucleotides, the CDR3 is TGTGCCATCAGCCTTCGGAACGACCAATACGATACAGGGGCTAGCTCCTACGAGCAGTACTTC. V and J are TRBV10-3 and TRBJ2-7, with 7 bases fitting TRBD1. The length of the CDR3 is 21 residues. The V gene's germline CDR1 is ENHRY and CDR2 SYGVKD. Unmatched junction bases numbered 26, after V lost 6 bases and J lost 0 bases.

V is TRBV3-1 and J is TRBJ2-2; D is unresolved. The CDR3 contains 16 residues. Trimming took off 2 bases at V and 7 bases at J, with 17 bases between the two ends. Germline V gene lookup returns CDR1 LGHDT and CDR2 YNNKEL (reference sequence). The CDR3 bases are TGTGCCAGCAGCCAATCTTGGACGGCTGGGGACGGGGAGCTGTTTTTT. This sequence encodes CASSQSWTAGDGELFF.

The chain is built from TRBV12-3 or TRBV12-4 and TRBJ2-5; either TRBD1 or TRBD2 may fit D (5 bases each). The CDR3 is made up of 12 amino acids. V was pared by 5 bases and J by 9 bases, with 13 bases between. The CDR3 reads CASSGDLGAQYF. The CDR3 nucleotides are TGTGCCAGCAGTGGGGACCTTGGGGCCCAGTACTTC.

In its sample, this clonotype was seen a few times. The chain couples TRBV24-1 to TRBJ2-2; D is undetermined. Trimming cost V 3 bases and J 2 bases, with 9 bases left between them. CDR3 length: 15 residues. Germline V lookup: CDR1 KGHDR, CDR2 SFDVKD. The CDR3 DNA follows: TGTGCCACCAGTGATGGCAGGAGTAACACCGGGGAGCTGTTTTTT. This gives the protein CATSDGRSNTGELFF.

This clonotype has more than one count but fewer than ten. This chain uses TRBV5-1 with TRBJ2-1, with 8 positions matching TRBD1. Germline V lookup: CDR1 SGHRS, CDR2 YFSETQ. There are 15 residues in the CDR3. V was pared by 0 bases and J by 5 bases, with 4 bases of the junction left unmatched. This chain's CDR3 is CASSLAGTGHNEQFF. The CDR3 DNA reads as TGCGCCAGCAGCTTGGCGGGGACAGGACACAATGAGCAGTTCTTC.

This chain links TRBV10-3 with TRBJ2-5; 11 bases are a match to TRBD2. Trimming cost V 6 bases and J 3 bases; bases outside gene matches: 6. CDR1 ENHRY and CDR2 SYGVKD come from the germline V gene. The CDR3 spans 15 residues. This CDR3 is CAISPGGLAEETQYF. In nucleotides, the CDR3 is TGTGCCATCAGCCCCGGGGGACTAGCGGAAGAGACCCAGTACTTC.

The chain employs TRBV3-1 and TRBJ2-7; either TRBD1 or TRBD2 may fit D (5 bases each). The CDR3 has 15 residues. The germline V and J ends were trimmed by 0 bases and 2 bases, with 11 bases remaining between them. Germline V gene data show CDR1 as LGHDT and CDR2 as YNNKEL (reference sequence). The CDR3 bases are TGTGCCAGCAGCCAAGATGTTCCGGGGCCCTACGAGCAGTACTTC. Its translation: CASSQDVPGPYEQYF.

This clonotype was observed a handful of times. The chain uses TRBV29-1 and TRBJ2-3, with D perhaps TRBD1 (6 bases). The germline V gene encodes CDR1 SQVTM and CDR2 ANQGSEA. This CDR3 is built from 12 residues. V dropped 6 bases and J dropped 0 bases, with 7 bases sitting between them. CDR3 amino acids: CSVGGSTDTQYF. CDR3 nucleotides: TGCAGCGTAGGGGGTAGCACAGATACGCAGTATTTT.

This clonotype was observed a few times. The chain employs TRBV20-1 and TRBJ2-7, with TRBD1 matching 8 bases. This CDR3 region has 14 residues. Looked up from germline, CDR1 is DFQATT and CDR2 is SNEGSKA (reference sequence). The J segment lost 2 bases and the V segment lost 4 bases, leaving 7 bases of the junction unmatched. CDR3 sequence (DNA): TGCAGTGCTACGAGGACAGGGCTTACCTACGAGCAGTACTTC. As protein: CSATRTGLTYEQYF.

J is TRBJ2-5 and V is TRBV6-2 or TRBV6-3, with D perhaps TRBD1 (6 bases). Trimming cost V 2 bases and J 2 bases, with 15 bases left between them. Germline CDR1 and CDR2: MNHEY and SVGEGT. The CDR3 loop spans 16 amino acids. The CDR3, as DNA: TGTGCCAGCAGTTACCGTGGAAGGGGGATTCAAGAGACCCAGTACTTC. Residues: CASSYRGRGIQETQYF.

The J gene is TRBJ1-6, the V gene TRBV4-2; 10 bases agree with TRBD1. Germline values: CDR1 LGHNA, CDR2 YNFKEQ. The CDR3 sequence is 15 residues long. V lost 2 bases to trimming and J lost 7 bases; unmatched junction nucleotides: 2. CDR3 residues: CASSQPGQGNSPLHF. CDR3 in DNA: TGTGCCAGCAGCCAACCGGGACAGGGGAATTCACCCCTCCACTTT.

This clonotype was counted a few times. The chain combines TRBV20-1 with TRBJ2-7, with 8 bases lining up with TRBD2. This CDR3 comprises 18 residues. The germline V gene has CDR1 DFQATT and CDR2 SNEGSKA (reference sequence). With V trimmed by 6 bases and J by 3 bases, 22 bases remained unmatched. Here the CDR3 DNA reads TGCAGTGCAAGAACACCGGGACTAGGGGCTCCGATCTACTACGAGCAGTACTTC. This sequence encodes CSARTPGLGAPIYYEQYF.

This chain connects TRBV3-1 to TRBJ1-5; D gene uncertain. V lost 0 bases, J lost 2 bases, and 5 bases lay in between. CDR1 is LGHDT and CDR2 is YNNKEL in the germline V gene (reference sequence). The length of the CDR3 is 14 residues. DNA of the CDR3: TGTGCCAGCAGCCAAGAATTGGGCAATCAGCCCCAGCATTTT. Amino acid sequence: CASSQELGNQPQHF.

Turning to this clonotype: Just one base apart from a much larger clone, this may be a read error. The chain links TRBV29-1 to TRBJ2-5, with 9 bases aligning to TRBD1. Germline-derived CDR1 and CDR2 are SQVTM and ANQGSEA. With 3 bases clipped from V and 5 bases from J, the junction kept 7 bases outside the gene matches. The CDR3 spans 14 residues. The CDR3 reads CSVEKDRGHETQYF. As DNA, the CDR3 is TGCAGCGTTGAGAAGGACAGGGGACATGAGACCCAGTACTTC.

This clonotype has a count of ten or more. The chain carries TRBV2 and TRBJ2-4; D is undetermined. Germline V gene data show CDR1 as SNHLY and CDR2 as FYNNEI. This CDR3 is 14 amino acids long. V lost 8 bases and J lost 3, with 14 bases in between. The CDR3 DNA reads as TGTGCCAGCTCCCTATGGGGTAACAAAAACATTCAGTACTTC. It is translated as CASSLWGNKNIQYF.

This clonotype has just a few counts. The genes are TRBV20-1 and TRBJ2-3; 7 bases are shared with TRBD1. This CDR3 has 14 amino acids. CDR1 and CDR2 (germline): DFQATT, SNEGSKA (reference sequence). After removal of 5 bases from V and 2 bases from J, the junction contained 7 bases not matched to a gene. DNA for the CDR3: TGCAGTGCTGTCGGACAGGATGCCACAGATACGCAGTATTTT. Translating gives CSAVGQDATDTQYF.

The table lists this clonotype with many counts. The chain recombines TRBV29-1 with TRBJ2-7, with D possibly TRBD1 on 6 matching bases. The germline V gene has CDR1 SQVTM and CDR2 ANQGSEA. V was shortened by 2 bases and J by 5 bases, with 10 bases between the two germline ends. There are 12 residues in the CDR3. CDR3 in amino acids: CSVEYGGNEQYF. The CDR3 DNA reads as TGCAGCGTTGAATATGGGGGCAACGAGCAGTACTTC.

This clonotype was counted only a few times. V and J are TRBV20-1 and TRBJ1-1; TRBD1 is a possible D gene (5 bases). The CDR3 length is 12 residues. The germline V gene has CDR1 DFQATT and CDR2 SNEGSKA (reference sequence). Trimming cost V 3 bases and J 14 bases, with 19 bases left between them. Here the CDR3 reads CSASHGAPGHFF. The DNA for the CDR3 is TGCAGTGCTAGTCACGGGGCCCCGGGGCACTTCTTT.

This clonotype was counted a few times. The chain recombines TRBV20-1 with TRBJ2-3; 9 nucleotides line up with TRBD1. Germline CDR1 and CDR2: DFQATT and SNEGSKA (reference sequence). The V and J ends lost 6 bases and 9 bases, in that order; junction bases with no gene match: 10. This CDR3 comprises 13 residues. CDR3 sequence reads: CSAPGQGDGTQYF. The CDR3 nucleotides are TGCAGTGCCCCGGGACAGGGCGACGGGACGCAGTATTTT.

The chain has TRBV7-8 and TRBJ2-7; D unclear. V was clipped by 2 bases and J by 2 bases, with 10 bases between them. The CDR3 is 14 amino acids. CDR1 and CDR2 from the germline V gene are SGHVS and FQNEAQ. The CDR3: CASSLKSTAYEQYF. The CDR3 DNA reads TGTGCCAGCAGCTTAAAGTCTACAGCCTACGAGCAGTACTTC.

This clonotype appeared a few times. The V gene is TRBV7-2, the J gene TRBJ2-1; TRBD2 aligns across 12 bases. Germline V gene data show CDR1 as SGHTA and CDR2 as FQGNSA. J was trimmed by 8 bases and V by 3 bases; bases with no gene match: 5. There are 15 residues in the CDR3. The CDR3 region has the DNA TGTGCCAGCAGCTTGACTAGCGGGAGATTCCATGAGCAGTTCTTC. Its translation is CASSLTSGRFHEQFF.

V is TRBV20-1 and J is TRBJ2-7, with 9 bases lining up with TRBD1. Trimming cost V 1 base and J 1 base; bases outside gene matches: 5. The CDR3 length is 15 residues. Germline V lookup: CDR1 DFQATT, CDR2 SNEGSKA (reference sequence). The CDR3: CSARAGTGRSYEQYF. CDR3 DNA: TGCAGTGCTAGAGCGGGGACAGGGCGGTCCTACGAGCAGTACTTC.

The genes are TRBV5-1 and TRBJ2-1; TRBD2 might be the D (7 bases). Germline CDR1 reads SGHRS; CDR2 reads YFSETQ. The CDR3 contains 19 residues. V was cut by 5 bases and J by 8 bases, with 32 bases left in between. CDR3 sequence reads: CASRKRGTTDLTIQYEQFF. CDR3 in DNA: TGCGCCAGCAGGAAGAGGGGGACTACCGACCTCACTATACAATATGAGCAGTTCTTC.

The CDR3 nucleotides read TGTGCCAGCAGAGGAAACAGGGTCGCCACTGAAGCTTTCTTT. Protein product: CASRGNRVATEAFF. The J gene is TRBJ1-1, the V gene TRBV6-2 or TRBV6-3, with a possible D match to TRBD1 (6 bases). V lost 6 bases and J lost 4, with 15 bases in between. Looked up from germline, CDR1 is MNHEY and CDR2 is SVGEGT. The CDR3 runs 14 residues.